The rows below give T cell receptor beta chains drawn from one sample of a study of T-cell reconstitution after alpha-beta-depleted transplantation in children. In TCRdb, the PCR reads were re-called with MiXCR into one record per CDR3 protein. The repertoire holds about 980,000 distinct CDR3 sequences, 25% to 35% seen once, with over 25% in the top ten. The sequencing here drew on PBMCs, mostly from graft donor cells, taken 360 days after TCRalphabeta/CD19-depleted stem cell transplant. These receptors were collected from a boy less than two years old who had a stem cell transplant for SCID, so the T cells may come from the graft donor. Each CDR3 is given with its conserved first and last residue. D genes are given only for firm matches. Part of the rows lack a size; the others show once, few, many or a class for expanded clones.

length: 17
V: TRBV2
D: -
J: TRBJ2-1
size: few
DNA: TGTGCCAGCAGTGAACGGTCCAGGCCCTGGGTTTACAATGAGCAGTTCTTC
CDR3: CASSERSRPWVYNEQFF

length: 11
V: TRBV29-1
D: -
J: TRBJ2-7
size: -
DNA: TGCAGCGTTGGACTGTCCTACGAGCAGTACTTC
CDR3: CSVGLSYEQYF

length: 17
V: TRBV6-5
D: TRBD1
J: TRBJ2-2
size: -
DNA: TGTGCCAGCAGTTACCGACGGGACAGGGCGGTCAGCGGGGAGCTGTTTTTT
CDR3: CASSYRRDRAVSGELFF

length: 17
V: TRBV9
D: -
J: TRBJ2-1
size: -
DNA: TGTGCCAGCAGCGTAGCAGGGGCCTTAGGGGTAAACAATGAGCAGTTCTTC
CDR3: CASSVAGALGVNNEQFF

length: 15
V: TRBV6-1
D: -
J: TRBJ2-3
size: -
DNA: TGTGCCAGTCGAAACAGGAGATCTAGCACAGATACGCAGTATTTT
CDR3: CASRNRRSSTDTQYF

length: 14
V: TRBV12-3/TRBV12-4
D: TRBD2
J: TRBJ2-1
size: -
DNA: TGTGCCAGCAGTTTTAGCGGGGGGCGATATGAGCAGTTCTTC
CDR3: CASSFSGGRYEQFF

length: 14
V: TRBV5-6
D: TRBD1
J: TRBJ2-1
size: -
DNA: TGTGCCAGCAGCTTTCGGGACAGACAATTTCGGCAGTTCTTC
CDR3: CASSFRDRQFRQFF

length: 15
V: TRBV27
D: -
J: TRBJ2-7
size: few
DNA: TGTGCCAGCAGTTTAAACTCAGGGATCCTCTACGAGCAGTACTTC
CDR3: CASSLNSGILYEQYF

length: 13
V: TRBV12-3/TRBV12-4
D: TRBD1
J: TRBJ1-1
size: -
DNA: TGTGCCAGCAGGACAGGGTTGGGGACTGAAGCTTTCTTT
CDR3: CASRTGLGTEAFF

length: 13
V: TRBV20-1
D: -
J: TRBJ2-3
size: -
DNA: TGCAGCCTAAAGGGCTCGTGGACGGATACGCAGTATTTT
CDR3: CSLKGSWTDTQYF

length: 15
V: TRBV12-3/TRBV12-4
D: -
J: TRBJ2-5
size: few
DNA: TGTGCCAGCAGTGCTCAAACCGGGGTCCAAGAGACCCAGTACTTC
CDR3: CASSAQTGVQETQYF

length: 14
V: TRBV18
D: -
J: TRBJ2-7
size: -
DNA: TGTGCCAGCTCACCACCTAAGGGGTTGGGAGAGCAGTACTTC
CDR3: CASSPPKGLGEQYF

length: 17
V: TRBV7-9
D: -
J: TRBJ2-3
size: -
DNA: TGTGCCAGCAGCTTAGAACGGGGGGCGTTAGGCACAGATACGCAGTATTTT
CDR3: CASSLERGALGTDTQYF

length: 14
V: TRBV20-1
D: -
J: TRBJ2-5
size: -
DNA: TGCAGTGCTAGAGATCACAGGGCGCGAGAGACCCAGTACTTC
CDR3: CSARDHRARETQYF

length: 13
V: TRBV3-1
D: -
J: TRBJ1-6
size: few
DNA: TGTGCCAGCAGCCTGACGCGTGGTTTACCCCTCCACTTT
CDR3: CASSLTRGLPLHF

length: 15
V: TRBV24-1
D: TRBD2
J: TRBJ2-1
size: few
DNA: TGTGCCACCAGTGAGGGGGGGAGGGGAAGGAATGAGCAGTTCTTC
CDR3: CATSEGGRGRNEQFF

length: 11
V: TRBV20-1
D: -
J: TRBJ2-7
size: -
DNA: TGCAGTGCAGCCCCAGGCTACGAGCAGTACTTC
CDR3: CSAAPGYEQYF

length: 15
V: TRBV29-1
D: TRBD2
J: TRBJ2-5
size: few
DNA: TGCAGCGTTGTCCACTATGGACTAGCGGGAGAGACCCAGTACTTC
CDR3: CSVVHYGLAGETQYF

length: 15
V: TRBV12-3/TRBV12-4
D: -
J: TRBJ1-5
size: -
DNA: TGTGCCAGCAGCGGTCAAGGTGGGGTTGGGCAGCCCCAGCATTTT
CDR3: CASSGQGGVGQPQHF

length: 14
V: TRBV20-1
D: TRBD1
J: TRBJ2-5
size: few
DNA: TGCAGTGCTAGAAGGACAGGACCTCAAGAGACCCAGTACTTC
CDR3: CSARRTGPQETQYF

length: 17
V: TRBV4-1
D: -
J: TRBJ2-2
size: -
DNA: TGCGCCAGCAGCCAAGAAGGGCTACCCCGGAACACCGGGGAGCTGTTTTTT
CDR3: CASSQEGLPRNTGELFF

length: 14
V: TRBV5-1
D: -
J: TRBJ2-3
size: -
DNA: TGCGCCAGCAGCTTGGCCAGTTACACAGATACGCAGTATTTT
CDR3: CASSLASYTDTQYF

length: 14
V: TRBV28
D: -
J: TRBJ2-1
size: -
DNA: TGTGCCAGCAGGCTGGGGGGGGCTTTCGATGAGCAGTTCTTC
CDR3: CASRLGGAFDEQFF

length: 14
V: TRBV28
D: -
J: TRBJ2-1
size: few
DNA: TGTGCCAGCAGTCCCAGAGGGGACTACAATGAGCAGTTCTTC
CDR3: CASSPRGDYNEQFF

length: 12
V: TRBV19
D: -
J: TRBJ1-1
size: few
DNA: TGTGCCAGAGGCGAACCGAACACTGAAGCTTTCTTT
CDR3: CARGEPNTEAFF

length: 16
V: TRBV12-3/TRBV12-4
D: TRBD2
J: TRBJ2-2
size: -
DNA: TGTGCCAGCAGTTTGGGACTAGCGCCCAACGGGGGGGAGCTGTTTTTT
CDR3: CASSLGLAPNGGELFF

length: 13
V: TRBV7-9
D: -
J: TRBJ1-1
size: few
DNA: TGTGCCAGCAGCTTAGGGACCCAGGGTCGAGCTTTCTTT
CDR3: CASSLGTQGRAFF

length: 12
V: TRBV20-1
D: -
J: TRBJ1-4
size: few
DNA: TGCAGTGCTAGGGCCCAGGGGAGAAAACTGTTTTTT
CDR3: CSARAQGRKLFF

length: 15
V: TRBV18
D: TRBD1
J: TRBJ2-7
size: -
DNA: TGTGCCAGCTCTCCGGCAGACAGGGCACTCTACGAGCAGTACTTC
CDR3: CASSPADRALYEQYF

length: 16
V: TRBV4-1
D: -
J: TRBJ2-7
size: -
DNA: TGCGCCAGCAGCCAGGTCTGGGGGTCATCGGTCGACGAGCAGTACTTC
CDR3: CASSQVWGSSVDEQYF

length: 14
V: TRBV5-1
D: -
J: TRBJ2-3
size: -
DNA: TGCGCCAGCAGGTTGTACAGGGAGACAGATACGCAGTATTTT
CDR3: CASRLYRETDTQYF

length: 13
V: TRBV6-6
D: -
J: TRBJ2-1
size: -
DNA: TGTGCCAGCTCCTGGTCCAGGGGATATGAGCAGTTCTTC
CDR3: CASSWSRGYEQFF

length: 18
V: TRBV6-1
D: -
J: TRBJ2-2
size: few
DNA: TGTGCCAGCAGTCCGGTTCACAGGGGGGGGCCTGTCACCGGGGAGCTGTTTTTT
CDR3: CASSPVHRGGPVTGELFF

length: 14
V: TRBV5-1
D: -
J: TRBJ1-1
size: -
DNA: TGCGCCAGCAGCTTCGATCAGTTGGACACTGAAGCTTTCTTT
CDR3: CASSFDQLDTEAFF

length: 11
V: TRBV29-1
D: -
J: TRBJ1-1
size: few
DNA: TGCAGCGGGGGGACCATAACTGAAGCTTTCTTT
CDR3: CSGGTITEAFF

length: 15
V: TRBV28
D: -
J: TRBJ1-6
size: -
DNA: TGTGCCAGCAGTTTTCGCTCCCTGGGGACGGGGCCCCTCCACTTT
CDR3: CASSFRSLGTGPLHF

length: 14
V: TRBV20-1
D: TRBD2
J: TRBJ2-2
size: few
DNA: TGCAGTGCTCTAGCGGGGAGATGGACCGGGGAGCTGTTTTTT
CDR3: CSALAGRWTGELFF

length: 15
V: TRBV5-1
D: -
J: TRBJ1-2
size: -
DNA: TGCGCCAGCAGCTTTGGCCCACAGGGCGACTATGGCTACACCTTC
CDR3: CASSFGPQGDYGYTF

length: 15
V: TRBV12-3/TRBV12-4
D: TRBD1
J: TRBJ2-7
size: few
DNA: TGTGCCAGCAGTTTTACAGGGGGTATGACCTACGAGCAGTACTTC
CDR3: CASSFTGGMTYEQYF

length: 13
V: TRBV25-1
D: -
J: TRBJ2-1
size: once
DNA: TGTGCCAGCAGTGACCCCAACGGCAATGAGCAGTTCTTC
CDR3: CASSDPNGNEQFF

length: 13
V: TRBV19
D: -
J: TRBJ1-1
size: -
DNA: TGTGCCTCCTTAAGCCAGGGGATGATTGAAGCTTTCTTT
CDR3: CASLSQGMIEAFF

length: 14
V: TRBV20-1
D: TRBD1
J: TRBJ1-5
size: -
DNA: TGCAGTGCTAGAGATTGGGCAGGGGGACAGCCCCAGCATTTT
CDR3: CSARDWAGGQPQHF

length: 15
V: TRBV7-3
D: -
J: TRBJ2-2
size: -
DNA: TGTGCCAGCAGCATCAGAGACGGTTACGCCGGGGAGCTGTTTTTT
CDR3: CASSIRDGYAGELFF

length: 15
V: TRBV5-1
D: -
J: TRBJ2-2
size: -
DNA: TGCGCCAGCAGCTTCGGACTGGCGAACACCGGGGAGCTGTTTTTT
CDR3: CASSFGLANTGELFF

length: 13
V: TRBV27
D: -
J: TRBJ2-2
size: few
DNA: TGTGCCAGCGGCAGGGATCGTGGCGGGGAGCTGTTTTTT
CDR3: CASGRDRGGELFF

length: 13
V: TRBV30
D: -
J: TRBJ2-1
size: -
DNA: TGTGCCTGGACCGGATGGTCCTACAATGAGCAGTTCTTC
CDR3: CAWTGWSYNEQFF

length: 13
V: TRBV7-6
D: -
J: TRBJ2-7
size: many
DNA: TGTGCCAGCAGCTTAGGAACAAACTACGAGCAGTACTTC
CDR3: CASSLGTNYEQYF

length: 14
V: TRBV5-1
D: -
J: TRBJ2-7
size: -
DNA: TGCGCCAGCAGCTTCGGGATTTCCTCCTACGAGCAGTACTTC
CDR3: CASSFGISSYEQYF

length: 13
V: TRBV2
D: TRBD1
J: TRBJ2-5
size: few
DNA: TGTGCCAGCGGGACAGGGGGCTGGGAGACCCAGTACTTC
CDR3: CASGTGGWETQYF

length: 12
V: TRBV7-9
D: -
J: TRBJ2-7
size: few
DNA: TGTGCCAGCAGCCATGGGGGAGGCGAGCAGTACTTC
CDR3: CASSHGGGEQYF

length: 16
V: TRBV25-1
D: -
J: TRBJ2-1
size: few
DNA: TGTGCCAGCAGTGATCGGGGCAGGGGGGCCTACAATGAGCAGTTCTTC
CDR3: CASSDRGRGAYNEQFF

length: 15
V: TRBV10-2
D: TRBD2
J: TRBJ2-1
size: -
DNA: TGCGCCAGCAGACCCAGCGGGGGGGCATACAATGAGCAGTTCTTC
CDR3: CASRPSGGAYNEQFF

length: 15
V: TRBV4-2
D: -
J: TRBJ1-5
size: -
DNA: TGTGCCAGCAGCCATTATTATGGGGGTCCTCAGCCCCAGCATTTT
CDR3: CASSHYYGGPQPQHF